The 9 T cell receptor beta chains reported below all come from one sample, sequenced in a study of blood T cell repertoires in COVID-19. Sequencing used immunoSEQ multiplex PCR; TCRdb keeps in-frame clones, though not all of them. The data show roughly 180,000 clones, with approximately 87% seen just once and less than 25% held by the top ten. Sequencing was carried out using peripheral blood. Source of these receptors: a man between 65 and 85 years old with active or convalescent COVID-19.

The chain has TRBV15 and TRBJ1-4; D is perhaps TRBD1 (5 bases). This CDR3 contains 14 residues. Germline V CDR1 and CDR2: LNHNV, YYDKDF (reference sequence). V dropped 1 base and J dropped 8 bases, with 11 bases sitting between them. CDR3 DNA sequence: TGTGCCACCAGCAGAGCGGGGGGGGAGGAAAAACTGTTTTTT. Residues: CATSRAGGEEKLFF.

The chain couples TRBV18 to TRBJ1-2, with D possibly TRBD1 on 5 matching bases. Between the trimmed V and J ends, which lost 5 bases and 4 bases, there was a span of 20 bases. Germline assignment: CDR1 KGHSH and CDR2 LQKENI. This CDR3 comprises 16 residues. In DNA, the CDR3 is TGTGCCAGCTCATCGACAGACCCCTCTAGGGGCTATGGCTACACCTTC. Protein product: CASSSTDPSRGYGYTF. Combining the CDR3 with reference TRBV18 and TRBJ1-2 gives the whole variable domain NAGVMQNPRHLVRRRGQEARLRCSPMKGHSHVYWYRQLPEEGLKFMVYLQKENIIDESGMPKERFSAEFPKEGPSILRIQQVVRGDSAAYFCASSSTDPSRGYGYTFGSGTRLTVV.

In nucleotides, the CDR3 is TGTGCCAGCAGTTTATTTACAAGGGGCGGGAGGAGCAATCAGCCCCAGCATTTT. It yields the protein CASSLFTRGGRSNQPQHF. The chain carries TRBV28 and TRBJ1-5, with D tentatively TRBD1 (5 bases). The CDR3 consists of 18 residues. The V gene lost 1 base and the J gene lost 1 base, with 17 bases spanning the gap. Germline V gene sequence: CDR1 MDHEN, CDR2 SYDVKM.

This chain connects TRBV6-5 to TRBJ2-1; D may be TRBD2 (5 bases). CDR1 and CDR2 (germline): MNHEY, SVGAGI. The ends were cut back, 0 bases at V and 2 bases at J, with 11 bases in the middle. The CDR3 has 16 amino acids. The CDR3 reads CASSYSAFGTYNEQFF. The CDR3 bases are TGTGCCAGCAGTTACTCCGCGTTCGGGACCTACAATGAGCAGTTCTTC.

A remark on this clone: One junction end disagrees with the germline gene, perhaps due to a read error. The J gene is TRBJ2-7, the V gene TRBV19; D possibly corresponds to TRBD2 (5 bases). CDR1 is LNHDA, CDR2 SQIVND, per germline (reference sequence). This CDR3 is 12 amino acids long. CDR3 amino acids: CASSMGRGRQYF. For the CDR3, the DNA is TGTGCCAGCAGTATGGGGAGAGGACGTCAGTACTTC.

This clone was picked up one time. The rearrangement links TRBV7-8 to TRBJ1-5, with 10 bases lining up with TRBD1. Germline V gives CDR1 SGHVS, CDR2 FQNEAQ. The J segment lost 5 bases and the V segment lost 5 bases, leaving 6 bases of the junction unmatched. CDR3 length equals 15 residues. Here the CDR3 DNA reads TGTGCCAGCAGCCCCCGACAGGGGGCTTATCAGCCCCAGCATTTT. Translation gives CASSPRQGAYQPQHF. The full variable domain, rest sourced from reference TRBV7-8 and TRBJ1-5, is GAGVSQSPRYKVAKRGQDVALRCDPISGHVSLFWYQQALGQGPEFLTYFQNEAQLDKSGLPSDRFFAERPEGSVSTLKIQRTQQEDSAVYLCASSPRQGAYQPQHFGDGTRLSIL.

The CDR3 DNA follows: TGCGCCAGCAGCCTTGCCTCAGGGGTCACTTACTACGAGCAGTACTTC. Translation: CASSLASGVTYYEQYF. The V and J genes are TRBV4-1 and TRBJ2-7, with D possibly TRBD1 on 6 matching bases. Germline V gene sequence: CDR1 MGHRA, CDR2 YSYEKL. With 4 bases removed from V and 3 bases from J, the gap between germline ends came to 19 bases. There are 16 residues in the CDR3.

The V gene is TRBV19, the J gene TRBJ1-1, with D uncertain. The V end lost 8 bases, the J end lost 4 bases, and 17 bases lay between the germline ends. This CDR3 spans 14 amino acids. Germline CDR1 reads LNHDA; CDR2 reads SQIVND (reference sequence). The CDR3: CASSDWDRGTEAFF. In DNA form, the CDR3 reads TGTGCCAGTTCGGACTGGGATCGAGGCACTGAAGCTTTCTTT.

This chain links TRBV19 with TRBJ1-2; tentatively, D is TRBD1 (5 bases). The V gene lost 11 bases and the J gene lost 8 bases, with 27 bases spanning the gap. There are 15 residues in the CDR3. Germline assignment: CDR1 LNHDA and CDR2 SQIVND (reference sequence). CDR3: CAPDGDNRWRVGYTF. The CDR3 coding sequence is TGTGCCCCAGATGGTGACAACAGGTGGAGGGTGGGCTACACCTTC.